Listed below are T cell receptor beta chains from one sample, sequenced in a study of T cell responses to AZD1222 COVID-19 vaccine. The table came from immunoSEQ multiplex PCR; TCRdb's copy has only in-frame clones and leaves some out. The sample consists of fewer than 250,000 clones, approximately 94% of them appearing once. The starting material was peripheral blood, obtained on day 0 of MenACWY control vaccination. The receptors derive from an adult in good health. The CDR3 runs from the conserved cysteine through the conserved F or W. D genes are given only for firm matches. The size of a clone is reported for some rows only, either as once, few or many, or as a class for expanded clones.

TRBJ2-7	-	TRBV28	-	CASSLEGTVYEQYF	TGTGCCAGCAGTTTAGAAGGGACCGTCTACGAGCAGTACTTC
TRBJ1-1	-	TRBV7-9	TRBD1	CASGSGQGTFF	TGTGCCAGTGGCTCGGGACAGGGAACTTTCTTT
TRBJ2-7	-	TRBV11-2	TRBD1	CASRAPGQGAEQYF	TGTGCCAGCAGGGCTCCGGGACAGGGGGCGGAGCAGTACTTC
TRBJ2-5	once	TRBV5-8	-	CASSLARVKVSETQYF	TGTGCCAGCAGCTTGGCCAGGGTCAAAGTGAGTGAGACCCAGTACTTC
TRBJ2-1	-	TRBV18	-	CASSPNNEQFF	TGTGCCAGCTCACCTAACAATGAGCAGTTCTTC
TRBJ2-4	-	TRBV6-5	-	CASSYSRGGAKNIQYF	TGTGCCAGCAGTTACTCTCGTGGAGGAGCCAAAAACATTCAGTACTTC
TRBJ1-2	-	TRBV6-6	-	CASSYVRHRYGYTF	TGTGCCAGCAGTTACGTCCGACACAGATATGGCTACACCTTC
TRBJ1-5	-	TRBV18	-	CASSPLGGSEPQHF	TGTGCCAGCTCACCATTAGGGGGGTCGGAGCCCCAGCATTTT
TRBJ1-3	once	TRBV18	TRBD1	CASSQTGGTGNTIYF	TGTGCCAGCTCACAGACAGGGGGTACCGGAAACACCATATATTTT
TRBJ1-3	-	TRBV6-7	-	CASSETSPPRVKGNTIYF	TGTGCCAGCAGTGAAACCTCCCCACCCCGGGTAAAAGGAAACACCATATATTTT
TRBJ2-7	-	TRBV19	-	CASSIWGGGSYEQYF	TGTGCCAGTAGTATATGGGGCGGCGGATCCTACGAGCAGTACTTC
TRBJ1-6	-	TRBV9	-	CASSVVQGGPLHF	TGTGCCAGCAGCGTGGTACAGGGCGGACCCCTCCACTTT
TRBJ1-2	-	TRBV15	TRBD1	CATSRGGQGAYGYTF	TGTGCCACCAGCAGAGGGGGACAGGGGGCCTATGGCTACACCTTC
TRBJ1-1	few	TRBV20-1	-	CSAVPGPRAFF	TGCAGTGCCGTACCGGGACCCCGGGCTTTCTTT
TRBJ1-1	-	TRBV4-2	-	CASSPDVRNTEAFF	TGTGCCAGCAGCCCAGACGTGCGGAACACTGAAGCTTTCTTT
TRBJ1-2	medium-sized	TRBV30	-	CAWSVPGDQGYTF	TGTGCCTGGAGTGTACCAGGGGACCAGGGCTACACCTTC
TRBJ1-5	-	TRBV4-1	TRBD1	CASSQDDRGGDQPQHF	TGCGCCAGCAGCCAAGACGACAGGGGTGGAGATCAGCCCCAGCATTTT
TRBJ2-3	-	TRBV7-3	-	CASSLMGRVRADTQYF	TGTGCCAGCAGCTTAATGGGACGAGTAAGGGCAGATACGCAGTATTTT
TRBJ2-1	-	TRBV6-6	-	CASRGTANEQFF	TGTGCCAGCAGGGGGACCGCCAATGAGCAGTTCTTC